This T cell receptor beta chain was sequenced during a study of T cells in Graves' hyperthyroidism and ophthalmopathy (dated 2019 in TCRdb). In the study overall: Peripheral blood was sampled at the time of initial diagnosis, prior to any treatment. To identify distinguishing TCR V-J signatures, a discovery cohort of 100 patients was used, comprising fewer than 45 with Graves' ophthalmopathy and some 60 with stable Graves' hyperthyroidism. Prospective prediction of ophthalmopathy was tested in an independent validation cohort of fewer than 20 hyperthyroidism patients and 17 patients who later progressed to ophthalmopathy. The roughly 90 discovery patients were divided at random into training and test sets in a 7:3 ratio. Once sampling was done, hyperthyroidism patients were given methimazole at a starting dose of 30 mg daily, whereas ophthalmopathy patients were given high-dose intravenous methylprednisolone. Thyroid tissue and blood T-cell repertoires from about six Graves' hyperthyroidism patients were also compared in the study. The paper describes TCR Vbeta CDR3 sequencing of 140 or so peripheral blood samples, made up of 43 ophthalmopathy patients, over 70 hyperthyroidism patients and 17 progressor patients.

A patient counted as having stable Graves' hyperthyroidism if no progression to ophthalmopathy occurred over 18 months of follow-up. Hyperthyroidism patients were newly diagnosed, had a disease duration of under 2 months, and were aged 18 to 65 years. Any patient with an uncontrolled infection, another autoimmune disease, pregnancy or lactation was excluded. Diagnoses were based on clinical symptoms, serum thyroxine and TRAb, thyroid ultrasound and orbital computed tomography. Ficoll-Paque density gradient centrifugation was used to isolate PBMCs from approximately 10 ml of fresh peripheral blood. Trizol reagent was used to extract total RNA, and RNA quality was then checked on an Agilent 2100 Bioanalyzer. Study-wide findings and limitations: In validation, the model predicted progression to ophthalmopathy a median of roughly six months before onset, with about 71% sensitivity and 72.22% specificity. Sample size was not statistically predetermined, and blinding of investigators to group allocation was not performed. Ophthalmopathy was separated from stable hyperthyroidism by a 13 V-J signature model, with roughly 88% sensitivity and around 81% specificity obtained in cross-validation and 80%/75% obtained in testing. Most expanded thyroid clonotypes (frequency above 0.001) were also detected in blood, suggesting blood repertoires may reflect thyroid immune responses.

This clonotype was counted ten times or more. What this receptor recognizes is not known. Base-call qualities are not available, and no considerably larger clone is one nucleotide away. Amplification of TCR beta CDR3 regions was carried out from RNA transcripts. A first-round RT-PCR of the TCR CDR3 used the HTBI primer set with the Qiagen OneStep RT-PCR kit. The libraries were constructed in a second round of multiplex PCR and then size-selected and purified. Sequencing of the libraries was done on an Illumina HiSeq2000 using paired-end 100 bp reads. Regarding the original processing steps: SOAPnuke was used to process the raw data, removing reads that contained adapters or uncalled bases, had a mean Phred below 15, or lacked an exact match to the constant primer or identifier. High-quality paired reads were merged with COPE v1.2.5, and unique nucleotide sequences were defined as clonotypes. MiTCR v1.1 was used to align the clonotypes against IMGT TRBV, TRBD and TRBJ reference segments. The analysis was restricted to V-J combinations with a frequency above 0.0001, which together covered 99.2% of the repertoires. The TCS score was defined as the ratio of F50 (clonal expansion) to E x V (chaos), calculated using BLOSUM62-based TCRdist between CDR3 peptides within each V-J. Welch's t-statistics and random forest reduced approximately 520 V-J features to 13, which were used in a naive Bayes classifier (R e1071). TCRdb reworked the public reads: Q25 trimming with fastp, MiXCR clone assembly, productive beta chains retained. CDR3 protein sequences are deduplicated, and each keeps its most common genes and DNA. The authors' filters were not applied to this entry. For this sample the table gives approximately 640,000 distinct CDR3 sequences, of which around 15% were detected only once. The ten largest clones take up less than 4.5% of the sample.

The clonotype originates from a woman in her 30s with Graves' hyperthyroidism. The sequenced material came from blood.

The CDR3: CSGTGLGETQYF. The DNA sequence is given as TGCAGCGGAACAGGGTTAGGAGAGACCCAGTACTTC. The chain is assembled from TRBV29-1 and TRBJ2-5, with TRBD1 as a weak D call on 6 bases. Based on the germline V gene, the CDR1 and CDR2 sequences are SQVTM and ANQGSEA. V sheds 7 bases and J sheds 4 bases, leaving 13 bases between their ends. From the cysteine up to the phenylalanine, the CDR3 has a length of 12 residues. Just CDR3 DNA is preserved here, 36 bases in frame from base 1.